This T cell receptor (beta chain) originates from a study of cytomegalovirus exposure and HLA in healthy donors. Germline-derived CDR1 and CDR2 are MDHEN and SYDVKM. The CDR3 sequence is 13 residues long. V shed 4 bases and J 1 base; nucleotides not matched to a gene: 0. The PCR had 60 Vbeta and 13 Jbeta primers. The data were produced by immunoSEQ multiplex PCR, yet TCRdb's version contains in-frame clones alone and is incomplete. The data show approximately 150,000 clones, around three quarters seen once. General study points: Researchers catalogued 160 or so TCR beta chains as cytomegalovirus-associated. A link between a missense DCLRE1C variant and TCR beta V- and J-gene trimming emerged from a later analysis. A later analysis revealed that TCR association rates differed between HLA loci, peaking at DRB1 and bottoming out at HLA-C.

Concerning this clone: The antigen is undetermined.

The origin of this receptor is a male donor in good health and CMV-seronegative. The chain couples TRBV28 to TRBJ1-1; TRBD1 matches at 7 bases. The sequenced material came from PBMCs. This chain's CDR3 is CASSYRGNTEAFF. CDR3 sequence (DNA): TGTGCCAGCAGTTACAGGGGGAACACTGAAGCTTTCTTT.